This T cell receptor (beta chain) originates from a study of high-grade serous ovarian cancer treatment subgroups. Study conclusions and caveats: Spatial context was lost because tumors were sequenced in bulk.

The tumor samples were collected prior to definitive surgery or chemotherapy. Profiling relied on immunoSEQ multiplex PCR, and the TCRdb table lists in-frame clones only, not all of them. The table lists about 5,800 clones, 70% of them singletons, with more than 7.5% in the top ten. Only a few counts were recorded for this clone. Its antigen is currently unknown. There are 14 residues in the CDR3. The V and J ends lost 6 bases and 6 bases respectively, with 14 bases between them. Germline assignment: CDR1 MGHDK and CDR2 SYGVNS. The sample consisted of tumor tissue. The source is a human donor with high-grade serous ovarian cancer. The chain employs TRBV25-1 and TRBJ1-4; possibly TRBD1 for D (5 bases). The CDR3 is CASRSGVADEKLFF. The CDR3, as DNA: TGTGCCAGCAGGTCGGGGGTTGCTGATGAAAAACTGTTTTTT.